Reported below is one T cell receptor (beta chain). Its recognized antigen is unknown. No base qualities exist here, and no much larger clone lies one base off it. CD8 naive samples were obtained by positive selection for CCR7 among CD45RO-negative cells, yielding a CD45RA+CCR7+ population from which TemRA cells were excluded. Healthy HIV-negative adults with no recently reported acute infections or vaccinations were included as donors. Every donor was a Caucasian adult residing in Nashville, Tennessee, USA. Blood was collected by leukapheresis, and PBMCs were isolated by Ficoll-Histopaque density gradient centrifugation and then cryopreserved in liquid nitrogen vapor phase. Analytical flow cytometry was used to check the purity and quantity of every magnetically sorted T cell population. Each sorted fraction had its genomic DNA isolated and then quantified by UV absorbance on a Nanodrop 2000c. Using the deep immunoSEQ assay, TCR CDR3 regions were amplified from genomic DNA by multiplex PCR. For each cell subset, the extracted genomic DNA was distributed evenly across all wells of several immunoSEQ 96-well plates, and each plate served as one replicate. Each replicate PCR for sorted subsets received around 200 ng genomic DNA, equal to about 29,000 T cell genomes. Purified libraries were measured with a Qubit 3.0 fluorometer, size-checked on a Bioanalyzer 2100, and measured again with the KAPA Library Quantification kit. Every immunoSEQ 96-well plate was sequenced on a separate single-read 150-cycle Illumina NextSeq 550 flow cell. Per the source publication's procedure: Because the immunoSEQ output included only junctional sequences and no quality scores, the filtering could not be the same as the filtering used for full-length reads. Sequences were annotated with PyIR, a Python wrapper for IgBLAST v1.9, and V/J genes and CDR3 were assigned using IMGT germline references. Reads were filtered out if the reads had weak V/J assignments (E-value above 1e-6), no CDR3, stop codons, out-of-frame junctions, or ambiguous translated residues. V3J clonotypes were defined as sequences sharing an identical inferred V gene, J gene, and CDR3 amino acid sequence. The percentage overlap between two repertoires was calculated by dividing the number of shared unique clonotypes by the size of the smaller repertoire. Richness of each repertoire was evaluated using RTK rarefaction, the Chao1 estimator, and Recon v2.1 estimates of unobserved clonotypes. For all TCRbeta clonotypes obtained by the gDNA method from a few donors, generation probabilities were computed with OLGA. Here the immuneACCESS table is served through TCRdb, limited to in-frame sequences with V and J called. Missing clones are a known gap in these copies; in checked studies unresolved V genes cover under half, and the rest lacks a known reason. That table supplies the V and J calls and clone size; D and trimming were determined from the DNA. The sample includes around 600,000 clones, with roughly 98% observed a single time. More than 0.3% of the sample is in the top ten clones.

Reading from cysteine to phenylalanine, the CDR3 counts 15 amino acids. Of the read, only the CDR3 DNA is kept; its 45 bases are in frame from base 1. V gives up 5 bases and J gives up 1 base, and the segment between their germline ends measures 11 bases. CDR1 and CDR2 (SEHNR, FQNEAQ) derive from the germline V gene (reference sequence). This specimen comes from a study of shared clonotypes between healthy human individuals (dated by TCRdb to 2019 to 2021). Regarding the research as a whole: Three men and two women, aged 18 to 49 years, made up the cohort. For each donor, three plates each were used for CD4 naive and CD4 memory, two plates were used for CD8 naive, and one plate was used for CD8 memory. The study deeply sequenced blood TCR repertoires of about five healthy adults to estimate repertoire size and the extent of clonotype sharing between individuals. Libraries were prepared and TCR repertoires were sequenced by different laboratories using diverse techniques, in order to increase sequencing depth and limit assay-specific biases. Each donor's leukapheresis produced roughly between about 0.8 and 8.9 billion PBMCs. Results the study describes overall, beyond this receptor: Across a few donors, approximately 4.6% of naive CD4, roughly 3.8% of naive CD8, about 2% of memory CD4, and 0.4% of memory CD8 clonotypes were shared. Higher generation probabilities were observed for clonotypes shared by all four sorted-subset donors than for non-shared clonotypes. Rarefaction of sorted-subset datasets indicated incomplete sequencing despite the large sequencing depth. The genetic and exposure-history diversity represented was limited by the small number of donors. Only blood was sampled, and tissue TCR repertoires likely differ from those in blood. Pairwise subsampling led to the expectation that sequencing depth would affect the degree of clonotype sharing among donors. Naive subsets generally had larger estimated clonotype richness than memory subsets.

The sequence is built from TRBV7-9 and TRBJ2-2; perhaps TRBD2 is the D gene, with 6 bases matching. What was sequenced was naive CD8+ T cells sorted from blood. The cell subset or site label for this specimen denotes: CD45RA+CCR7+. The clonotype was recovered from a man aged 30 to 45 in good health. The CDR3 protein: CASSPWTKNTGELFF. Here is the DNA: TGTGCCAGCAGCCCCTGGACTAAGAACACCGGGGAGCTGTTTTTT.